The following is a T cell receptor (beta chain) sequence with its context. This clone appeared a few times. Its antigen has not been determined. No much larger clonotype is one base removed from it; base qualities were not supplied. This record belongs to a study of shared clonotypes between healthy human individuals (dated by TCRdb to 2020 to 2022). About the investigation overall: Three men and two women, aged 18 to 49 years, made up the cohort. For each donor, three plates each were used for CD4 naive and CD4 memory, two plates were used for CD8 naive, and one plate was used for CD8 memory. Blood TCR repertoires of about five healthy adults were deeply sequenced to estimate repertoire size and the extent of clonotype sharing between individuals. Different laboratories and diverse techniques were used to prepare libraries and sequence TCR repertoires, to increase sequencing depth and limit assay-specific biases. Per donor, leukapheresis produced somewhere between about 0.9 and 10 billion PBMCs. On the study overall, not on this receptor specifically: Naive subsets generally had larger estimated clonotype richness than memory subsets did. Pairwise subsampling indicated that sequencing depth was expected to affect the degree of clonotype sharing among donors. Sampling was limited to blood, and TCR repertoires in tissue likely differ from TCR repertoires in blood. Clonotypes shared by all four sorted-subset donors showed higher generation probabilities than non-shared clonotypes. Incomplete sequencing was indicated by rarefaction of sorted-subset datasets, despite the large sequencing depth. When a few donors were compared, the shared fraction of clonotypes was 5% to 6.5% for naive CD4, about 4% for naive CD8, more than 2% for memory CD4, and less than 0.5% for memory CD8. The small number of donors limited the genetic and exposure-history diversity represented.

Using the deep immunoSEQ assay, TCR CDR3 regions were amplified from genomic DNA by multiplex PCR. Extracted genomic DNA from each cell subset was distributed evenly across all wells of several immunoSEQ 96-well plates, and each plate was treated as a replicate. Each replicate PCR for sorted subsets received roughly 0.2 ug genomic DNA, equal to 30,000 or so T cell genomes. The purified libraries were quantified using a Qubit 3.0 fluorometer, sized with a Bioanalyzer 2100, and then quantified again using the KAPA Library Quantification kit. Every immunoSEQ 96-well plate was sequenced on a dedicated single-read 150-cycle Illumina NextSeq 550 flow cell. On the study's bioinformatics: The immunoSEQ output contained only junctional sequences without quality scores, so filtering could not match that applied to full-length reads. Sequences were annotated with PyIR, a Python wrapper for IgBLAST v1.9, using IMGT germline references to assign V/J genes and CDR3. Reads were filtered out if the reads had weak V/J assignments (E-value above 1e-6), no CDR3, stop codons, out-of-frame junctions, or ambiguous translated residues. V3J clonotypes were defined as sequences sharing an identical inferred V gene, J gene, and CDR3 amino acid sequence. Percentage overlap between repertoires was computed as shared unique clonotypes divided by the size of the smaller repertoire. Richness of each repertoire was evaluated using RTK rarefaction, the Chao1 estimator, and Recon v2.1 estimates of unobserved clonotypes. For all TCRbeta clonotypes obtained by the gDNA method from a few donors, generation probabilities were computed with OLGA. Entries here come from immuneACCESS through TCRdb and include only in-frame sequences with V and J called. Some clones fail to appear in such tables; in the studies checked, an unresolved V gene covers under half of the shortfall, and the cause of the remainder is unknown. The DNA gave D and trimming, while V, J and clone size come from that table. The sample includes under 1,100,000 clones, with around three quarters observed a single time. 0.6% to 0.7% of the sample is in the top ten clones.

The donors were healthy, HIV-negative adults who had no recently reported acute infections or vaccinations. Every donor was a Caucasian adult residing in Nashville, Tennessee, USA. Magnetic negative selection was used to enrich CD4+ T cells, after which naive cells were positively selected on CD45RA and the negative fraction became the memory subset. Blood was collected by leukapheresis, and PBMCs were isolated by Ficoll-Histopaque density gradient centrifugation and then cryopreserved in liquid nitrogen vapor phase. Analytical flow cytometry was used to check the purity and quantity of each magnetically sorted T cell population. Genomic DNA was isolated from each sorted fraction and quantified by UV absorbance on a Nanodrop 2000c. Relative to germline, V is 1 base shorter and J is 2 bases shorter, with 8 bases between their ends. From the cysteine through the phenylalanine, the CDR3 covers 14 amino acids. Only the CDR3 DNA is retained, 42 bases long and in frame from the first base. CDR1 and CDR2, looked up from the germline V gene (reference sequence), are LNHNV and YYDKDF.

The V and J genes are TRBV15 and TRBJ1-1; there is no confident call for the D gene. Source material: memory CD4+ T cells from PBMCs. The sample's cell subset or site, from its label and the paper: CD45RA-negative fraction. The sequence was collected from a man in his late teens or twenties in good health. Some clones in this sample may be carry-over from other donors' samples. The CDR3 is CATSRVVSNTEAFF. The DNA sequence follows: TGTGCCACCAGCAGAGTCGTGAGTAACACTGAAGCTTTCTTT. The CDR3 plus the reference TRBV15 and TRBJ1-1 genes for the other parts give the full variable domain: DAMVIQNPRYQVTQFGKPVTLSCSQTLNHNVMYWYQQKSSQAPKLLFHYYDKDFNNEADTPDNFQSRRPNTSFCFLDIRSPGLGDTAMYLCATSRVVSNTEAFFGQGTRLTVV.